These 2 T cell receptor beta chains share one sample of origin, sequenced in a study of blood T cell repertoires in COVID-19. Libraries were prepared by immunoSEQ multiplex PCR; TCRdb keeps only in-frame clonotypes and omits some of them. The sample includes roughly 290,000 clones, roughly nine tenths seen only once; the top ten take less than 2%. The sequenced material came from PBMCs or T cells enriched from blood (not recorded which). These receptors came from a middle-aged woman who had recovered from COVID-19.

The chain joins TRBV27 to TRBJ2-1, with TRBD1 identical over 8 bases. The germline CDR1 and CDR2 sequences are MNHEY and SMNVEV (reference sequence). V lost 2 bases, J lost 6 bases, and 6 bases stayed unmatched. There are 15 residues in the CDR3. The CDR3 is CASSLPGQGGNEQFF. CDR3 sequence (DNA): TGTGCCAGCAGTTTACCCGGACAGGGTGGCAATGAGCAGTTCTTC.

The CDR3 sequence: CASSLDFPGRTEAFF. CDR3 bases: TGTGCCAGCAGCTTGGATTTCCCAGGCAGGACTGAAGCTTTCTTT. The J gene is TRBJ1-1, the V gene TRBV5-4; D not resolved. Trimming cost V 0 bases and J 5 bases, with 14 bases left between them. Germline V gene lookup returns CDR1 SGHNT and CDR2 YYREEE (reference sequence). This CDR3 spans 15 amino acids.